A selection of T cell receptor beta chains follows, all from one sample in a study of metastatic and nonmetastatic thyroid tumors. TCRdb re-clonotyped the PCR reads via MiXCR. The table shows tens of thousands of clones, with about 29% occurring only once. Sequenced: blood. Receptors were obtained from a female donor with papillary thyroid cancer or a benign thyroid nodule (not recorded which). Some clones in this sample may be carry-over from other donors' samples. Each CDR3 is given with its conserved first and last residue. D genes are given only for firm matches. Only some rows state a clone size, as once, few, many or a class for expanded clones.

V gene	D gene	clone size	J gene	CDR3 protein	CDR3 DNA
TRBV11-3	.	.	TRBJ2-2	CASSLAAVSLCGELFF	TGTGCCAGCAGCTTAGCAGCGGTATCATTGTGCGGGGAGCTGTTTTTT
TRBV6-1	TRBD1	few	TRBJ2-7	CASRTGQGGYEQYF	TGTGCCAGCAGAACGGGACAGGGTGGGTACGAGCAGTACTTC
TRBV7-8	.	.	TRBJ2-7	CASSLRWRSYEQYF	TGTGCCAGCAGCTTAAGGTGGCGTTCCTACGAGCAGTACTTC
TRBV7-6	.	.	TRBJ1-6	CASRWTKDSPLHF	TGTGCCAGCAGGTGGACAAAAGATTCACCCCTCCACTTT
TRBV6-1	TRBD2	medium-sized	TRBJ2-1	CASMLAGGYNEQFF	TGTGCCAGCATGTTAGCGGGAGGCTACAATGAGCAGTTCTTC
TRBV11-2	.	.	TRBJ1-3	CASSLYSVSGNTIYF	TGTGCCAGCAGCTTATATTCGGTTTCTGGAAACACCATATATTTT
TRBV19	.	many	TRBJ2-7	CASSRAGGETVYEQYF	TGTGCCAGTAGTAGGGCGGGCGGGGAGACGGTCTACGAGCAGTACTTC
TRBV11-2	TRBD1	.	TRBJ2-3	CASSTGTGKAGGTDTQYF	TGTGCCAGCAGCACCGGGACAGGAAAAGCGGGTGGGACAGATACGCAGTATTTT
TRBV6-1	.	few	TRBJ2-7	CASHRVGYEQYF	TGTGCCAGCCATCGGGTGGGGTACGAGCAGTACTTC
TRBV11-2	.	.	TRBJ2-1	CASSLGDASHNEQFF	TGTGCCAGCAGCTTAGGAGACGCCAGCCACAATGAGCAGTTCTTC
TRBV10-3	TRBD2	many	TRBJ2-1	CAITPTSGSFYNEQFF	TGTGCCATCACCCCCACTAGCGGGAGCTTCTACAATGAGCAGTTCTTC
TRBV30	TRBD1	.	TRBJ1-6	CACSTGAGNSPLHF	TGTGCCTGCTCGACAGGGGCGGGGAATTCACCCCTCCACTTT
TRBV6-2/TRBV6-3	TRBD2	few	TRBJ2-1	CASSPRLADYNEQFF	TGTGCCAGCAGTCCCCGACTAGCGGATTACAATGAGCAGTTCTTC
TRBV6-1	.	few	TRBJ1-1	CASSAAGGGYTEAFF	TGTGCCAGCAGTGCCGCTGGGGGGGGTTACACTGAAGCTTTCTTT
TRBV18	.	many	TRBJ1-1	CASSPPGQNTEAFF	TGTGCCAGCTCACCACCAGGACAGAACACTGAAGCTTTCTTT
TRBV29-1	TRBD2	many	TRBJ2-1	CSVNDPGLAGGPTYNEQFF	TGCAGCGTTAACGATCCGGGACTAGCGGGGGGGCCGACCTACAATGAGCAGTTCTTC
TRBV29-1	.	many	TRBJ2-5	CSVGRQAQETQYF	TGCAGCGTTGGACGGCAGGCCCAAGAGACCCAGTACTTC
TRBV20-1	.	once	TRBJ2-1	CSGKRYNEQFF	TGCAGTGGAAAAAGGTACAATGAGCAGTTCTTC
TRBV5-6	.	.	TRBJ2-2	CASSVAGRTYTGELFF	TGTGCCAGCAGCGTGGCTGGGCGTACGTACACCGGGGAGCTGTTTTTT
TRBV2	TRBD1	once	TRBJ1-2	CPSRGLWYVYTF	TGTCCCAGCAGGGGGCTTTGGTATGTCTACACCTTC
TRBV6-1	TRBD1	few	TRBJ1-5	CASRDRGNQPQHF	TGTGCCAGCAGGGACAGGGGCAATCAGCCCCAGCATTTT
TRBV11-3	.	many	TRBJ2-1	CASSLSGGLNYNEQFF	TGTGCCAGCAGCTTATCTGGCGGATTGAACTACAATGAGCAGTTCTTC
TRBV7-8	.	.	TRBJ1-2	CASSHETGDGYTF	TGTGCCAGCAGCCATGAGACAGGAGATGGCTACACCTTC
TRBV10-1	.	many	TRBJ2-2	CASSESDTGELFF	TGCGCCAGCAGTGAGTCGGACACCGGGGAGCTGTTTTTT
TRBV19	.	.	TRBJ2-7	CASRPLLGDSYEQYF	TGTGCCAGTAGGCCCCTCTTAGGGGACTCCTACGAGCAGTACTTC
TRBV4-1	.	.	TRBJ1-3	CASSQVLHRVPSGNTIYF	TGCGCCAGCAGCCAAGTACTGCACAGGGTGCCATCTGGAAACACCATATATTTT
TRBV30	.	medium-sized	TRBJ2-7	CAWSPVGGYEQYF	TGTGCCTGGTCCCCAGTCGGGGGCTACGAGCAGTACTTC
TRBV7-2	TRBD2	.	TRBJ2-7	CASSGRAPYEQYF	TGTGCCTCAAGCGGGAGGGCCCCCTACGAGCAGTACTTC
TRBV27	.	few	TRBJ2-7	CASTEVITGQQYF	TGTGCCAGTACAGAGGTGATAACCGGGCAGCAGTACTTC
TRBV7-8	TRBD2	.	TRBJ2-5	CASSYILGIAGVLPQETQYF	TGTGCCAGCAGCTACATCCTTGGAATAGCGGGGGTCTTACCTCAAGAGACCCAGTACTTC
TRBV19	TRBD1	many	TRBJ2-2	CASSIRGGDRATGELFF	TGTGCCAGTAGTATACGCGGCGGGGACAGGGCCACCGGGGAGCTGTTTTTT
TRBV12-3/TRBV12-4	TRBD1	many	TRBJ1-3	CASIRQGGNTIYF	TGTGCCAGCATCCGACAGGGCGGAAACACCATATATTTT
TRBV6-1	.	.	TRBJ1-2	CASSDGRGGGYTF	TGTGCCAGCAGTGACGGACGCGGGGGTGGCTACACCTTC
TRBV18	.	medium-sized	TRBJ2-2	CASSPLASGTGELFF	TGTGCCAGCTCACCACTGGCCTCTGGCACCGGGGAGCTGTTTTTT
TRBV11-3	.	.	TRBJ1-6	CASSLWSEEKSPLHF	TGTGCCAGCAGCTTATGGTCCGAAGAGAAGTCACCCCTCCACTTT
TRBV12-3/TRBV12-4	.	few	TRBJ2-7	CASSLGALYEQYF	TGTGCCAGCAGTCTGGGGGCCCTCTACGAGCAGTACTTC
TRBV6-1	.	.	TRBJ1-6	CSTGQVASSPRHF	TGTTCCACCGGGCAGGTAGCATCTTCACCCCGCCACTTT
TRBV6-1	.	.	TRBJ2-7	CASRERTASYEQYF	TGTGCCAGCAGAGAAAGGACAGCCTCCTACGAGCAGTACTTC
TRBV5-1	.	.	TRBJ2-6	CASSLGGTSWANVLTF	TGCGCCAGCAGCTTGGGGGGGACCTCTTGGGCCAACGTCCTGACTTTC
TRBV5-1	.	.	TRBJ2-7	CASSFGISLDEQYF	TGCGCCAGCAGCTTTGGAATATCTCTGGACGAGCAGTACTTC
TRBV7-9	TRBD1	many	TRBJ1-3	CASSRDRERNTIYF	TGTGCCAGCAGCAGGGACAGGGAGAGAAACACCATATATTTT
TRBV19	.	many	TRBJ1-1	CASTLGTPVYTEAFF	TGTGCCAGTACCCTGGGGACGCCAGTCTACACTGAAGCTTTCTTT
TRBV7-2	TRBD2	many	TRBJ2-1	CASSPLGGGYNEQFF	TGTGCCAGCAGCCCACTCGGGGGGGGTTACAATGAGCAGTTCTTC
TRBV4-3	.	.	TRBJ1-2	CASSQDRQVYGYTF	TGCGCCAGCAGCCAAGACAGACAGGTATATGGCTACACCTTC